This T cell receptor beta chain was recorded in a study of T cell repertoires in cytomegalovirus infection. TCRdb reanalysed the reads using MiXCR and keeps one entry per CDR3 protein. The repertoire has some 800,000 distinct CDR3 sequences, about 30% of them found once; the top ten carry 12%. The V and J ends lost 6 bases and 7 bases respectively, with 15 bases between them. Germline-derived CDR1 and CDR2 are MNHNY and SVGAGI (reference sequence). The CDR3 has 13 amino acids. About this clonotype: What it binds is not known.

The chain combines TRBV6-6 with TRBJ1-2; D remains unclear. This sample comprised cultured CD8+ T cells from PBMCs, obtained from culture after CMV antigen stimulation. This receptor was obtained from a human donor in good health (CMV status not recorded). Some clones in this sample may be carry-over from other donors' samples. The DNA for the CDR3 is TGTGCCAGCAGCGCCGGACTGATCTGTGGCTACACCTTC. Amino acids: CASSAGLICGYTF.